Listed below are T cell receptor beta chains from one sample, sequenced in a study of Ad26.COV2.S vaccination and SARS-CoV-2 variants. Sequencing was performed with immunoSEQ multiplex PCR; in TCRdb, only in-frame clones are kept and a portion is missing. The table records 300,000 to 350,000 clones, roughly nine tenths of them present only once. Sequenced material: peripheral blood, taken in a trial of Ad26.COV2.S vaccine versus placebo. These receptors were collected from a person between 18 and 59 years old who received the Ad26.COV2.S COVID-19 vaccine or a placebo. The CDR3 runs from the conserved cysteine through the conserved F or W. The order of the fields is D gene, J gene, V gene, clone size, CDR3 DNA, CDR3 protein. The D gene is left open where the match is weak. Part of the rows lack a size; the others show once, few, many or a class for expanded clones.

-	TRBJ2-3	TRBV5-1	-	TGCGCCAGCAGCGTCGGGGACACAGATACGCAGTATTTT	CASSVGDTDTQYF
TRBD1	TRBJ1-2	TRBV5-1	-	TGCGCCAGCAGCTTGCAGGGGGCTGATGGCTACACCTTC	CASSLQGADGYTF
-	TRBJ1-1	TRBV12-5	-	TGTGCTAGTGGTTTGGTTTACAGTGAAGCTTTCTTT	CASGLVYSEAFF
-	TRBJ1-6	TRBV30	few	TGTGCCTGGGGAGGACAGAAAACACCCCTCCACTTT	CAWGGQKTPLHF
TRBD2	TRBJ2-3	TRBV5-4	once	TGTGCCAGCAGCCCGGGACTAGCGGAGACAGATACGCAGTATTTT	CASSPGLAETDTQYF
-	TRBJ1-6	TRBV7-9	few	TGTGCCAGCAGGGACGGAGATTCACCCCTCCACTTT	CASRDGDSPLHF
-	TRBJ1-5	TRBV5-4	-	TGTGCCAGCAGCTTGTCAGGGATCAATCAGCCCCAGCATTTT	CASSLSGINQPQHF
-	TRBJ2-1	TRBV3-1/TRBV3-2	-	TGTGCCAGCAGTAGGGAGCGGGTATCAATCAATGAGCAGTTCTTC	CASSRERVSINEQFF
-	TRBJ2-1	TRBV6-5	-	TGTGCCAGCAGAAGGGGGGTATACAATGAGCAGTTCTTC	CASRRGVYNEQFF
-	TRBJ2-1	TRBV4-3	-	TGCGCCAGCAGCCAACTAGGGCTAAGCGTCATTGCCGAGGAGCAGTTCTTC	CASSQLGLSVIAEEQFF
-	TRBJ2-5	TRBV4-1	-	TGCGCCAGCAGCCAAGGGGTTCAAGAGACCCAGTACTTC	CASSQGVQETQYF
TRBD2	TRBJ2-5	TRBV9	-	TGTGCCAGCTCCGGGACTAGCTATGGGACCCAGTACTTC	CASSGTSYGTQYF
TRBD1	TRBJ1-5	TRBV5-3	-	TGTGCCAGAAGCTTTAGAAACAGGGGGCTCGGCAATCAGCCCCAGCATTTT	CARSFRNRGLGNQPQHF
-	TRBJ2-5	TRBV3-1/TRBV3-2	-	TGTGCCAGCAGCCAAGAAAGGAAGGAAAGATGGGGAGAGACCCAGTACTTC	CASSQERKERWGETQYF
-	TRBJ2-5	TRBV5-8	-	TGTGCCAGCAGCATGCGGACAGTCCCTTACCAAGAGACCCAGTACTTC	CASSMRTVPYQETQYF
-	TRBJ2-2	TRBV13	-	TGTGCCAGCACGGACTCGCCTAACACCGGGGAGCTGTTTTTT	CASTDSPNTGELFF